Reported below is one TCR beta chain. Sequencing was performed with immunoSEQ multiplex PCR; in TCRdb, only in-frame clones are kept and a portion is missing. This sample has about 80,000 clones, with around 92% found just once. The data stem from a study of T cell changes during pregnancy in multiple sclerosis. The CDR3 contains 14 residues. With 5 bases removed from V and 8 bases from J, the gap between germline ends came to 17 bases. Germline V gene sequence: CDR1 MDHEN, CDR2 SYDVKM. The sequence was obtained from a female donor with multiple sclerosis, enrolled in a pregnancy study. J is TRBJ2-3 and V is TRBV28; a possible D gene is TRBD2 (7 bases). Sequencing was performed on peripheral blood, taken before pregnancy. The CDR3 sequence is CASSKREGGLTQYF. CDR3 sequence (DNA): TGTGCCAGCAGTAAAAGGGAGGGGGGTCTTACGCAGTATTTT.